The T cell receptor (beta chain) under discussion was sequenced for a study of cytotoxic CD8 clonotypes in ibrutinib-treated CLL. About the study: The response samples were taken once patients had been treated for a median of 12 months, range 6 to 36.

This clone showed up just once. Assay: immunoSEQ multiplex PCR; the TCRdb copy retains only in-frame clones and omits some. The table records roughly 60,000 clones, less than 75% of them present only once. Germline CDR1 SQVTM, CDR2 ANQGSEA. Trimming took 4 bases from V and 1 from J; bases not matched to a gene: 7. This CDR3 is 15 amino acids long. The receptor comes from a human donor with chronic lymphocytic leukemia. V usage is TRBV29-1 and J usage is TRBJ1-5; 7 positions match TRBD1. The sequenced sample was PBMCs, obtained after 12 months of ibrutinib treatment. Here the CDR3 reads CSVVLPGGSNQPQHF. The CDR3 DNA reads TGCAGCGTTGTTCTGCCAGGGGGAAGCAATCAGCCCCAGCATTTT.